The clone carrying this T cell receptor beta chain has a handful of counts. From 5'RACE with constant-segment primers came TCR alpha and TCR beta cDNA libraries that carried sample barcodes and UMIs. TCRdb redid the calling of the 5' RACE reads with MiXCR, one entry per CDR3 protein. The sample records 200,000 to 300,000 distinct CDR3 sequences, over 8.5% being singletons. The data were taken from a study of T-cell memory formation after mild COVID-19. Germline V gene data show CDR1 as SGHTA and CDR2 as FQGNSA. The CDR3 spans 13 residues. V lost 5 bases to trimming and J lost 6 bases, with 13 bases between them.

The chain combines TRBV7-2 with TRBJ1-2; the D is unclear. The sequence was collected from a man younger than 30 who had mild COVID-19 (a few samples of this study predate the infection). Cell type and time point are not known. Sample: PBMCs or a T cell subset sorted from them (not recorded which). CDR3 DNA: TGTGCCAGCAGCCCGCAGATCAAGGATGGCTACACCTTC. Residues: CASSPQIKDGYTF.